This T cell receptor beta chain stems from a study of T cell repertoires in cytomegalovirus infection. Looking at the study overall: Evidence of both CMV infection and a matching HLA type came from public TCR beta signatures.

This clonotype has at least ten counts. The antigen remains undetermined. The CDR3 runs to 14 residues. Germline CDR1 is SGHTA and CDR2 is FQGTGA. Trimming took 5 bases from V and 5 from J, leaving 16 bases between them. Using its own MiXCR run on the reads, TCRdb lists one record per CDR3 protein. The sample includes tens of thousands of distinct CDR3 sequences, 25% to 30% of them seen just once. The sequencing used CD8+ T cells from cultured PBMCs, collected from culture after CMV antigen stimulation. The genes are TRBV7-3 and TRBJ2-7, with a tentative D call TRBD2 (6 bases). This receptor was obtained from a human donor in good health (CMV status not recorded). Some clones in this sample may be carry-over from other donors' samples. The CDR3 nucleotides are TGTGCCAGCAGCCCCGGATGGCCGGGGGACGAGCAGTACTTC. Translated, it gives CASSPGWPGDEQYF. The variable domain in full, with the rest retrieved from reference TRBV7-3 and TRBJ2-7, is GAGVSQTPSNKVTEKGKYVELRCDPISGHTALYWYRQSLGQGPEFLIYFQGTGAADDSGLPNDRFFAVRPEGSVSTLKIQRTERGDSAVYLCASSPGWPGDEQYFGPGTRLTVT.